The 7 T cell receptor beta chains below all came from one sample that was sequenced in a study of cytotoxic CD8 clonotypes in ibrutinib-treated CLL. Sequencing used immunoSEQ multiplex PCR; TCRdb keeps in-frame clones, though not all of them. In the table there are about 140,000 clones, 77% of which are singletons. The sample in question was PBMCs, obtained after 12 months of ibrutinib treatment. The receptor set was obtained from a human donor with chronic lymphocytic leukemia.

The chain combines TRBV28 with TRBJ2-7; D gene ambiguous. Germline V gene lookup returns CDR1 MDHEN and CDR2 SYDVKM. Trimming removed 5 bases at V and 2 bases at J, with 7 bases between. The CDR3 is 12 amino acids. The CDR3 sequence: CASSGPPYEQYF. CDR3 nucleotides: TGTGCCAGCAGTGGACCTCCCTACGAGCAGTACTTC.

This clone was picked up one time. This chain uses TRBV12-2 with TRBJ2-3; no check of the table's D call, TRBD2, against the DNA was made. TRBV12-2 is termed a pseudogene. This CDR3 is 19 amino acids long. The CDR3: CASRSYTGTSRIGTDTQYF. The CDR3 DNA reads as TGTGCAAGTCGCTCATATACCGGGACTAGCCGGATTGGCACAGATACGCAGTATTTT.

This chain joins TRBV9 and TRBJ1-5; D remains ambiguous. Trimming shortened V by 3 bases and J by 4 bases, and 8 bases separated the two germline ends. The CDR3 consists of 13 residues. Germline lookup yields CDR1 SGDLS and CDR2 YYNGEE. The CDR3 is CASSAVPNQPQHF. CDR3 DNA: TGTGCCAGCAGCGCCGTACCAAATCAGCCCCAGCATTTT.

The chain couples TRBV7-8 to TRBJ2-4, with 9 bases aligning to TRBD2. From germline, CDR1 is SGHVS and CDR2 FQNEAQ. The CDR3 runs to 14 residues. The V segment lost 4 bases and the J segment 6 bases; nucleotides outside the gene matches: 4. CDR3 loop: CASSYPGLANIQYF. CDR3 DNA sequence: TGTGCCAGCAGCTACCCGGGACTAGCAAACATTCAGTACTTC.

The V gene is TRBV18, the J gene TRBJ2-7; D perhaps matches TRBD1 (5 bases). This CDR3 is built from 13 residues. V lost 2 bases and J 6 bases, leaving 11 bases between the germline ends. CDR1 is KGHSH, CDR2 LQKENI, per germline. In nucleotides, the CDR3 is TGTGCCAGCTCACCAGCGGACACCCCCGAGCAGTACTTC. This codes for CASSPADTPEQYF.

The rearrangement uses TRBV11-2 and TRBJ1-1; 11 bases agree with TRBD1. This CDR3 spans 15 amino acids. In germline, CDR1 is SGHAT, CDR2 FQNNGV. V gave up 5 bases and J gave up 4 bases; unmatched junction bases: 6. The CDR3 loop is CASSRRTGGVTEAFF. DNA of the CDR3: TGTGCCAGCAGCCGCAGGACAGGGGGCGTCACTGAAGCTTTCTTT.

The gene calls are TRBV19 and TRBJ2-3, with D tentatively TRBD1 (6 bases). The CDR3 covers 13 residues. Germline assignment: CDR1 LNHDA and CDR2 SQIVND (reference sequence). The V and J ends lost 6 bases and 2 bases respectively, with 9 bases between them. CDR3 region: CASRNRATDTQYF. The CDR3, as DNA: TGTGCCAGTAGGAACAGGGCCACAGATACGCAGTATTTT.